This entry concerns a single T cell receptor beta chain. This entry comes from a study of T cell changes during pregnancy in multiple sclerosis. Assay: immunoSEQ multiplex PCR; the TCRdb copy retains only in-frame clones and omits some. The profile covers under 80,000 clones, with just over 90% appearing a single time and approximately 0.47% taken by the ten largest. With 5 bases clipped from V and 3 bases from J, the junction kept 9 bases outside the gene matches. CDR3 length: 16 amino acids. Germline values: CDR1 SGHAT, CDR2 FQNNGV. The starting material was CD4+ T cells from peripheral blood mononuclear cells, obtained in the second trimester of pregnancy. The chain joins TRBV11-2 to TRBJ1-1; 10 nucleotides agree with TRBD1. The TCR originated in a female donor with multiple sclerosis, enrolled in a pregnancy study. In DNA form, the CDR3 reads TGTGCCAGCAGCATCCGGGACAGGGGTGGGGACACTGAAGCTTTCTTT. Translated, it gives CASSIRDRGGDTEAFF. Using reference TRBV11-2 and TRBJ1-1 for the parts outside the CDR3, the full variable domain is EAGVAQSPRYKIIEKRQSVAFWCNPISGHATLYWYQQILGQGPKLLIQFQNNGVVDDSQLPKDRFSAERLKGVDSTLKIQPAKLEDSAVYLCASSIRDRGGDTEAFFGQGTRLTVV.